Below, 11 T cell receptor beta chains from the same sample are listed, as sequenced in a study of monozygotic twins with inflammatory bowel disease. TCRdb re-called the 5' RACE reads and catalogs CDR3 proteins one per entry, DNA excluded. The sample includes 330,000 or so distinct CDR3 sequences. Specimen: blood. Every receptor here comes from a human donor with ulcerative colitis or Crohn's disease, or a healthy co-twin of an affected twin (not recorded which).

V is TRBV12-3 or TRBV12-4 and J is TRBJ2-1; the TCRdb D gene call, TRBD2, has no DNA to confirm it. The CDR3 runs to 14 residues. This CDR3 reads CASSPGLGAHEQFF.

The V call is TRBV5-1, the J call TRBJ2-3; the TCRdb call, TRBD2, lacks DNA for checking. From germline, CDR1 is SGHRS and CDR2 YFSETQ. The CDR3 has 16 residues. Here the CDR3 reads CASSLRAGGYGDTQYF.

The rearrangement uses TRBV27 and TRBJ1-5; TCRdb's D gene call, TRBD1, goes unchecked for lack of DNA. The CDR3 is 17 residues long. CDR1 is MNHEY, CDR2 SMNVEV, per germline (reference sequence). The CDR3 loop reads CASSLYGGDSSNQPQHF.

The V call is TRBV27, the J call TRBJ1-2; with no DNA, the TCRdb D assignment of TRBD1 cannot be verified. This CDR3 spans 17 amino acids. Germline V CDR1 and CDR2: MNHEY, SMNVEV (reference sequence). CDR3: CASSPRPTGGLNYGYTF.

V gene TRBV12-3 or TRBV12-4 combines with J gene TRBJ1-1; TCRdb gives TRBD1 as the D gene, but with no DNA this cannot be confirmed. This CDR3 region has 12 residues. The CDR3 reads CASSTWGTEAFF.

The CDR3 protein is CSARGSGLDNQPQHF. The chain joins TRBV20-1 to TRBJ1-5. The CDR3 is 15 residues long. Germline CDR1 and CDR2: DFQATT and SNEGSKA (reference sequence).

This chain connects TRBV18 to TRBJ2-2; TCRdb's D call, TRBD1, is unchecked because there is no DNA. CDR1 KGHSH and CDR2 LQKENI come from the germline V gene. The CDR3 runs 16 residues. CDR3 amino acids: CASSRAGTPNTGELFF.

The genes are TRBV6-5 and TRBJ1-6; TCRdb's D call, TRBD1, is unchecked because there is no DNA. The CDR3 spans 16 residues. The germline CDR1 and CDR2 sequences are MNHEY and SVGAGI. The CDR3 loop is CASSYSRTVGNSPLHF.

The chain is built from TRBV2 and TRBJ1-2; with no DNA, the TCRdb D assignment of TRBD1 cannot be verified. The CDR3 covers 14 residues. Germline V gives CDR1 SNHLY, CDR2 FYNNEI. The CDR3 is CASSEARQGFDYTF.

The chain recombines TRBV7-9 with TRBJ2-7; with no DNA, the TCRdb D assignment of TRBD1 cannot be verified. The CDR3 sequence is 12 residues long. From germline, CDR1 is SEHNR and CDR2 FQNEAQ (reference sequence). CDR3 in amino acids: CASSQPGFEQYF.

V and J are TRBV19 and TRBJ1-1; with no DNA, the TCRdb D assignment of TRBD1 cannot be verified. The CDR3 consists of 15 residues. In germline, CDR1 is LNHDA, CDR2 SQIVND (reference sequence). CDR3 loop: CASSGGDPRWAEAFF.